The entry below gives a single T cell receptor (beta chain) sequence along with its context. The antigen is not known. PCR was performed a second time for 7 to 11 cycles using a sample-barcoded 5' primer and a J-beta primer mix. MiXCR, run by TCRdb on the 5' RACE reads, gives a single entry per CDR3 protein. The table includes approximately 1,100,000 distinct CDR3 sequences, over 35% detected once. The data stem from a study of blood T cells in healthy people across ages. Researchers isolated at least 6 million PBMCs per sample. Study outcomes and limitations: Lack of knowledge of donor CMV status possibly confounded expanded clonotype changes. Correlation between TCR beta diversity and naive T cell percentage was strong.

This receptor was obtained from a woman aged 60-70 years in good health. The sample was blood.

The CDR3 DNA is TGTGCCACATCCGACAGGGGGCTAACAGATACGCAGTATTTT. It encodes CATSDRGLTDTQYF. The chain joins TRBV11-1 to TRBJ2-3, with TRBD1 matching over 10 bases. CDR1 and CDR2 (germline): SGHAT, FQDESV (reference sequence). Trimming removed 10 bases from V and 3 bases from J; junction bases left unmatched: 7. This CDR3 region has 14 residues.